This T cell receptor (beta chain) was observed in a study of blood T cells in healthy people across ages. The study's findings and limits: Strong correlation linked observed beta diversity and percent naive T cells. In the absence of known donor CMV status, changes in expanded clonotypes were possibly confounded.

The CDR3 contains 13 residues. V lost 2 bases, J lost 6 bases, and 11 bases lay in between. Germline V gene lookup returns CDR1 SGHRS and CDR2 YFSETQ. The use of a sample-barcoded 5' primer and a J-beta primer mix characterized a second PCR of about 7 to 12 cycles. Each cDNA molecule, via a template-switch adaptor with 12 random nucleotides, was tagged. TCRdb re-called the 5' RACE reads with MiXCR, one entry per CDR3 protein. The table has almost 1 million distinct CDR3 sequences, about 51% seen once. With regard to this clonotype: Its antigen is unidentified.

This chain links TRBV5-1 with TRBJ1-2; possible D gene TRBD1, 6 bases. The sequencing sample was made of blood. This clonotype was sampled from a woman aged 55 to 70 in good health. The CDR3 reads CASSFQQGDGYTF. CDR3 bases: TGCGCCAGCAGCTTCCAACAGGGTGATGGCTACACCTTC.